Each of the 20 T cell receptor beta chains below was sequenced from the same sample in a study of cytomegalovirus exposure and HLA in healthy donors. PCR was performed using 60 Vbeta and 13 Jbeta primers. TCRdb's table, derived via immunoSEQ multiplex PCR, lists solely in-frame clones and lacks some. The sample has around 130,000 clones; roughly four fifths are singletons. Sequencing was performed on PBMCs. The receptors shown here come from a man aged 35 to 55 in good health and CMV-seronegative.

V is TRBV7-2 and J is TRBJ2-6; 9 nucleotides align to TRBD2. This CDR3 has 20 amino acids. The trim removed 0 bases at V and 1 base at J, leaving 10 bases unmatched. The germline gives CDR1 SGHTA, CDR2 FQGNSA. The CDR3 protein is CASSLAGGRVGPSGANVLTF. CDR3 bases: TGTGCCAGCAGCTTAGCGGGCGGGAGGGTCGGACCTTCTGGGGCCAACGTCCTGACTTTC.

This clone is a singleton in its sample. V usage is TRBV4-2 and J usage is TRBJ2-5; TRBD2 agrees at 7 bases. Germline V gene sequence: CDR1 LGHNA, CDR2 YNFKEQ. With 3 bases clipped from V and 5 bases from J, the junction kept 12 bases outside the gene matches. CDR3 size: 16 residues. The CDR3 nucleotides are TGTGCCAGCAGCCAGCAGGGCGGCTCCGGGGGGGAGACCCAGTACTTC. Protein sequence: CASSQQGGSGGETQYF.

This clone has just a few counts. The chain combines TRBV7-6 with TRBJ2-5; D gene unclear. CDR1 SGHVS and CDR2 FNYEAQ come from the germline V gene. The CDR3 contains 14 residues. Trimming cost V 2 bases and J 2 bases, with 9 bases left between them. The CDR3 loop is CASSLFSGQETQYF. The CDR3 coding sequence is TGTGCCAGCAGCTTATTCTCCGGGCAAGAGACCCAGTACTTC.

This chain connects TRBV28 to TRBJ1-2; weak D call: TRBD1 (5 bases). Between the trimmed V and J ends, which lost 7 bases and 4 bases, there was a span of 10 bases. The CDR3 sequence is 12 residues long. CDR1 MDHEN and CDR2 SYDVKM come from the germline V gene. The CDR3 DNA sequence: TGTGCCAGCAAAGGACAAGTCTATGGCTACACCTTC. This sequence encodes CASKGQVYGYTF.

This chain uses TRBV6-1 with TRBJ1-2; D might be TRBD1 (5 bases). The CDR3 spans 13 residues. Per germline, CDR1 MNHNS and CDR2 SASEGT. The ends were cut back, 6 bases at V and 4 bases at J, with 12 bases in the middle. The CDR3 loop reads CASRDTATYGYTF. In DNA form, the CDR3 reads TGTGCCAGCAGGGACACCGCAACCTATGGCTACACCTTC.

This sequence joins TRBV7-2 and TRBJ2-3; no firm D call. The CDR3 has 14 residues. Germline loops: CDR1 SGHTA, CDR2 FQGNSA. V gave up 0 bases and J gave up 4 bases, with 8 bases separating them. The chain's CDR3 is CASSLAALADTQYF. As DNA, the CDR3 is TGTGCCAGCAGCTTAGCAGCGCTAGCAGATACGCAGTATTTT. Using reference TRBV7-2 and TRBJ2-3 for the parts outside the CDR3, the full variable domain is GAGVSQSPSNKVTEKGKDVELRCDPISGHTALYWYRQSLGQGLEFLIYFQGNSAPDKSGLPSDRFSAERTGGSVSTLTIQRTQQEDSAVYLCASSLAALADTQYFGPGTRLTVL.

The V call is TRBV5-1, the J call TRBJ2-7; 8 bases align to TRBD2. J lost 4 bases, V lost 4 bases, and 7 bases had no gene match. This CDR3 spans 14 amino acids. CDR1 is SGHRS and CDR2 is YFSETQ in the germline V gene. CDR3 amino acids: CASSPGLVLYEQYF. The DNA for the CDR3 is TGCGCCAGCAGCCCGGGACTAGTGTTATACGAGCAGTACTTC.

The V and J genes are TRBV27 and TRBJ1-5; D might be TRBD1 (5 bases). Trimming removed 6 bases at V and 3 bases at J, with 9 bases between. The CDR3 loop spans 13 amino acids. Germline V gene sequence: CDR1 MNHEY, CDR2 SMNVEV (reference sequence). The chain's CDR3 is CASRGGANQPQHF. The CDR3 DNA reads TGTGCCAGCAGAGGAGGGGCCAATCAGCCCCAGCATTTT.

This sequence joins TRBV27 and TRBJ2-5; 9 bases fit TRBD1. The end of the DNA is better explained by TRBJ2-7, so the J call may be wrong. The length of the CDR3 is 15 residues. In germline, CDR1 is MNHEY, CDR2 SMNVEV (reference sequence). The CDR3: CASSSGTGRFYEQYF. The CDR3 DNA sequence: TGTGCCAGCAGTTCTGGGACAGGGAGATTCTACGAGCAGTACTTC.

The chain recombines TRBV19 with TRBJ2-5, with D possibly being TRBD1 (5 bases). Germline CDR1 LNHDA, CDR2 SQIVND (reference sequence). V lost 4 bases and J 3 bases, leaving 9 bases between the germline ends. There are 13 residues in the CDR3. The CDR3 is CASSRTREETQYF. CDR3 nucleotides: TGTGCCAGTAGTAGAACCAGGGAAGAGACCCAGTACTTC.

Here the CDR3 DNA reads TGTGCCAGCAGCGGGGCAGGGATGAATGAGCAGTTCTTC. Translation: CASSGAGMNEQFF. The gene calls are TRBV11-2 and TRBJ2-1; maybe TRBD1 (5 bases). The CDR3 runs 13 residues. Germline loops: CDR1 SGHAT, CDR2 FQNNGV. V gave up 5 bases and J gave up 7 bases, with 12 bases separating them.

The V call is TRBV23-1, the J call TRBJ1-1, with a tentative D call TRBD1 (5 bases). TRBV23-1 is labeled an ORF, and its function is uncertain. With 0 bases removed from V and 1 base from J, the gap between germline ends came to 12 bases. The CDR3 extends over 16 amino acids. The chain's CDR3 is CASSQSGQGPNTEAFF. The CDR3 DNA reads as TGCGCCAGCAGTCAATCGGGGCAGGGTCCGAACACTGAAGCTTTCTTT.

Of note for this clone: The junction does not match germline at one end; this may be a read error. The chain joins TRBV5-1 to TRBJ1-4; D ambiguous. This CDR3 spans 14 amino acids. Germline lookup yields CDR1 SGHRS and CDR2 YFSETQ. For the CDR3, the DNA is TGCGCCAGCAGCCGCGACCGGGGTAATGAGAAACTGTTTTTT. This encodes CASSRDRGNEKLFF.

The chain is built from TRBV2 and TRBJ1-5; 8 nucleotides agree with TRBD1. The CDR3 covers 14 residues. J was trimmed by 7 bases and V by 5 bases; bases with no gene match: 7. Germline lookup yields CDR1 SNHLY and CDR2 FYNNEI. Here the CDR3 DNA reads TGTGCCAGCAGTCTGACAGGGGCCGGCCAGCCCCAGCATTTT. It is translated as CASSLTGAGQPQHF. The variable domain in full, completed from reference TRBV2 and TRBJ1-5, reads EPEVTQTPSHQVTQMGQEVILRCVPISNHLYFYWYRQILGQKVEFLVSFYNNEISEKSEIFDDQFSVERPDGSNFTLKIRSTKLEDSAMYFCASSLTGAGQPQHFGDGTRLSIL.

J is TRBJ2-1 and V is TRBV4-2; D might be TRBD2 (5 bases). CDR1 and CDR2 (germline): LGHNA, YNFKEQ. Trimming pared 1 base from V and 4 bases from J, leaving 14 bases between. The CDR3 totals 16 residues. The CDR3 here is CASSQGEPGVYNEQFF. CDR3 DNA: TGTGCCAGCAGCCAAGGAGAGCCCGGGGTATACAATGAGCAGTTCTTC.

This clone was seen just once. The chain joins TRBV5-1 to TRBJ1-1; 10 nucleotides agree with TRBD1. Per germline, CDR1 SGHRS and CDR2 YFSETQ. The CDR3 sequence is 16 residues long. The V gene end was trimmed by 4 bases and the J gene end by 0 bases; junction bases not matched to a gene: 6. The CDR3 DNA reads as TGCGCCAGCAGCGCGGGGACAGGGGTCATGAACACTGAAGCTTTCTTT. Its translation is CASSAGTGVMNTEAFF. The whole variable domain, filled in from reference TRBV5-1 and TRBJ1-1, reads KAGVTQTPRYLIKTRGQQVTLSCSPISGHRSVSWYQQTPGQGLQFLFEYFSETQRNKGNFPGRFSGRQFSNSRSEMNVSTLELGDSALYLCASSAGTGVMNTEAFFGQGTRLTVV.

V is TRBV7-3 and J is TRBJ1-1; TRBD1 is a possible D gene (6 bases). The CDR3 covers 14 residues. Deletions cut 4 bases from V and 5 bases from J, with 14 bases between. CDR1 is SGHTA and CDR2 is FQGTGA in the germline V gene. In nucleotides, the CDR3 is TGTGCCAGCAGCTCACAGGGTGGCGGGACTGAAGCTTTCTTT. Translated: CASSSQGGGTEAFF.

The chain joins TRBV28 to TRBJ2-7; TRBD1 agrees at 8 bases. The J segment lost 6 bases and the V segment lost 6 bases, leaving 4 bases of the junction unmatched. CDR1 and CDR2 from the germline V gene are MDHEN and SYDVKM. The CDR3 consists of 12 residues. The CDR3 bases are TGTGCCAGCAGCGCAGGGACAGGCGAGCAGTACTTC. It is translated as CASSAGTGEQYF.

V and J are TRBV7-8 and TRBJ1-5, with D possibly being TRBD1 (6 bases). Germline assignment: CDR1 SGHVS and CDR2 FQNEAQ. V lost 3 bases, J lost 3 bases, and 9 bases lay in between. The length of the CDR3 is 14 residues. CDR3 sequence (DNA): TGTGCCAGCAGCTTCACAGGGAACAATCAGCCCCAGCATTTT. Its translation is CASSFTGNNQPQHF.

The gene calls are TRBV7-2 and TRBJ2-7, with 10 nucleotides matching TRBD1. This CDR3 is built from 17 residues. V lost 4 bases, J lost 9 bases, and 18 bases stayed unmatched. Per germline, CDR1 SGHTA and CDR2 FQGNSA. The CDR3 sequence is CASSSTNLGTGDSRQYF. The CDR3 coding sequence is TGTGCCAGCAGCTCAACAAACCTCGGGACAGGGGATTCTCGGCAGTACTTC.